This is a list of T cell receptor beta chains from one sample in a study of control samples from healthy donors and cancer patients. Using immunoSEQ multiplex PCR, the repertoire was profiled, and TCRdb retains in-frame clones only, with some absent. The sample has around 89,000 clones; 82% are singletons. The specimen sequenced was blood. These receptors came from a woman aged 60 to 75 in good health. The CDR3 runs from the conserved cysteine through the conserved F or W. D genes are given only for firm matches. Some rows mark clone size as missing; the rest say once, few, many or name a class of expanded clone.

TRBV5-4	NA	NA	TRBJ1-5	TGTGCCAGCAGCTTCGACCTCTATCAGCCCCAGCATTTT	CASSFDLYQPQHF
TRBV30	TRBD1	NA	TRBJ1-5	TGTGCCTGGAAACGCGGGACAGGGAATTTTCCCCAGCATTTT	CAWKRGTGNFPQHF
TRBV28	NA	NA	TRBJ1-5	TGTGCCAGCAGTTTACAGGGCCAGCCCCAGCATTTT	CASSLQGQPQHF
TRBV28	TRBD1	NA	TRBJ1-2	TGTGCCACACGACAGGGGGGGGACTATGGCTACACCTTC	CATRQGGDYGYTF
TRBV7-9	TRBD2	NA	TRBJ2-1	TGTGCCAGCAGCGTTAGCGGGAGGTTTTACAATGAGCAGTTCTTC	CASSVSGRFYNEQFF
TRBV12-3/TRBV12-4	NA	NA	TRBJ1-1	TGTGCCAGCAGTTTGGCCGTTAACACTGAAGCTTTCTTT	CASSLAVNTEAFF
TRBV5-1	NA	NA	TRBJ2-1	TGCGCCAGCAGCTTGGACGGGAATTACAATGAGCAGTTCTTC	CASSLDGNYNEQFF
TRBV6-1	NA	once	TRBJ1-4	TGTGCCAGCAGTGAATCCCGGCGGAATGAAAAACTGTTTTTT	CASSESRRNEKLFF
TRBV19	NA	once	TRBJ2-1	TGTGCCAGTAATTCCGGGACGTTTAACAATGAGCAGTTCTTC	CASNSGTFNNEQFF
TRBV28	TRBD2	NA	TRBJ2-2	TGTGCCAGCAGTCCCCCGACTAGCGGGATTGGCGGGGAGCTGTTTTTT	CASSPPTSGIGGELFF
TRBV2	NA	NA	TRBJ2-3	TGTGCCAGCAGTGAATCGTGGGGTAGCACAGATACGCAGTATTTT	CASSESWGSTDTQYF
TRBV6-5	NA	NA	TRBJ2-3	TGTGCCAGCAGTAGGACGGATGGCACAGATACGCAGTATTTT	CASSRTDGTDTQYF
TRBV11-2	TRBD1	NA	TRBJ2-5	TGTGCCAGCAGCTTTACAGGGACAGTGCAAGAGACCCAGTACTTC	CASSFTGTVQETQYF
TRBV28	NA	NA	TRBJ1-6	TGTGCCAGCTTACAAGAGGAGGCTAGCTCCTATAATTCACCCCTCCACTTT	CASLQEEASSYNSPLHF
TRBV18	TRBD1	few	TRBJ2-7	TGTGCCAGCTCACCAACCGGGACAGGGGTCTCCTACGAGCAGTACTTC	CASSPTGTGVSYEQYF
TRBV28	NA	NA	TRBJ2-5	TGTGCCAGCAGTTTTCCAGGGAAGACCCAGTACTTC	CASSFPGKTQYF